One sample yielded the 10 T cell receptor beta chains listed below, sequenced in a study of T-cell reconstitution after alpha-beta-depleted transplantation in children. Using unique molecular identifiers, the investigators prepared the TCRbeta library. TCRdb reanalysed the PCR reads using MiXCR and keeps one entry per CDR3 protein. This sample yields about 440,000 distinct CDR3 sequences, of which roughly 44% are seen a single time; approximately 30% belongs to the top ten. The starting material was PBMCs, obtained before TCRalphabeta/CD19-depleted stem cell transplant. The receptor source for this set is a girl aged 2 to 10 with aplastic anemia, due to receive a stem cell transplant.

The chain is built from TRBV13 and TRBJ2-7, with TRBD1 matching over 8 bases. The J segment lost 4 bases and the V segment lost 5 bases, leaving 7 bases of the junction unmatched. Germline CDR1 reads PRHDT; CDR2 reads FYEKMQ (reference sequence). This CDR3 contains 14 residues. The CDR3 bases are TGTGCCAGCAGCGGCCGCAGGGGGCGATACGAGCAGTACTTC. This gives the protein CASSGRRGRYEQYF.

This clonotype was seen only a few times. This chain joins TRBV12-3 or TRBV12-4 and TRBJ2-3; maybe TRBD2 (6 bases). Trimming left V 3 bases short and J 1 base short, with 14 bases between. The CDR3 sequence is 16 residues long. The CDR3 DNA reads TGTGCCAGCAGTTTGGCGGGATCGGGTGGCACAGATACGCAGTATTTT. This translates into CASSLAGSGGTDTQYF.

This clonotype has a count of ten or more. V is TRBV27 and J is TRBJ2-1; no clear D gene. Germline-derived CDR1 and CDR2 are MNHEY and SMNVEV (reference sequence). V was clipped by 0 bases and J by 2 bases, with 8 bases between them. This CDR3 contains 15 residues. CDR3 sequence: CASSLSPGPYNEQFF. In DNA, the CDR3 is TGTGCCAGCAGTTTATCGCCGGGTCCCTACAATGAGCAGTTCTTC.

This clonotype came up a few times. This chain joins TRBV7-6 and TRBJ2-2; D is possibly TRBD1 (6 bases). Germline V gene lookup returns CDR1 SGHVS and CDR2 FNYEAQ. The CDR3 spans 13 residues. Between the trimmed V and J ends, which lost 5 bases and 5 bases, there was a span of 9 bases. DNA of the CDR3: TGTGCCAGCAGCGAACAGGGAACCGGGGAGCTGTTTTTT. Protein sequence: CASSEQGTGELFF. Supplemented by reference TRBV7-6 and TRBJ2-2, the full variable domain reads GAGVSQSPRYKVTKRGQDVALRCDPISGHVSLYWYRQALGQGPEFLTYFNYEAQQDKSGLPNDRFSAERPEGSISTLTIQRTEQRDSAMYRCASSEQGTGELFFGEGSRLTVL.

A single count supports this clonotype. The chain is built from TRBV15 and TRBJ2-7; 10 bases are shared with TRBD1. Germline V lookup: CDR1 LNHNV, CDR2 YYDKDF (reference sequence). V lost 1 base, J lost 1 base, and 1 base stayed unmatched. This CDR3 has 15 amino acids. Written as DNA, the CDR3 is TGTGCCACCAGCAGAGGGACAGGGGGATCCTACGAGCAGTACTTC. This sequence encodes CATSRGTGGSYEQYF.

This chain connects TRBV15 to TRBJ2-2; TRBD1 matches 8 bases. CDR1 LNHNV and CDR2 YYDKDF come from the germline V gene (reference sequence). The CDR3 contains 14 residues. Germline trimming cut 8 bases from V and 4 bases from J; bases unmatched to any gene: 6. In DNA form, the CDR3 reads TGTGCCACCCGTAAAGGACAGGGCACCGGGGAGCTGTTTTTT. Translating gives CATRKGQGTGELFF.

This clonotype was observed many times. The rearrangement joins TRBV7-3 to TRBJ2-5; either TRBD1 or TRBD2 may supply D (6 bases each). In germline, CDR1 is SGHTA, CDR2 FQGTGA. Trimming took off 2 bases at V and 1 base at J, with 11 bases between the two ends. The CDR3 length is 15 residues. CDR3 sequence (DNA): TGTGCCAGCAGCTTAGGAGGGGGAGTCCAAGAGACCCAGTACTTC. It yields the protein CASSLGGGVQETQYF.

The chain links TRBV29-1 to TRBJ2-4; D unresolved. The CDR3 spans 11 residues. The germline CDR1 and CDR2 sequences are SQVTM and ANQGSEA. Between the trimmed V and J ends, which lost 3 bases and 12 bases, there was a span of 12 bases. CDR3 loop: CSVDLGYDQYF. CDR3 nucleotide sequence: TGCAGCGTTGATCTGGGGTACGATCAGTACTTC. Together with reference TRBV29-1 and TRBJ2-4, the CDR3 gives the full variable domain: SAVISQKPSRDICQRGTSLTIQCQVDSQVTMMFWYRQQPGQSLTLIATANQGSEATYESGFVIDKFPISRPNLTFSTLTVSNMSPEDSSIYLCSVDLGYDQYFGAGTRLSVL.

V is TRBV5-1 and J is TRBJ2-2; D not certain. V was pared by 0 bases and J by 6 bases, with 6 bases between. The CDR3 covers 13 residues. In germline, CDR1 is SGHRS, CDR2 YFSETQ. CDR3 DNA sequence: TGCGCCAGCAGCTTGGGACGGTCCGGGGAGCTGTTTTTT. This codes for CASSLGRSGELFF.

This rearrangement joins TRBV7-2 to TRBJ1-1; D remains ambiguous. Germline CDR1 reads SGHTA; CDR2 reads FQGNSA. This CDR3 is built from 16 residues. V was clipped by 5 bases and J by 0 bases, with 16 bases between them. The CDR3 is CASSPRGRGMNTEAFF. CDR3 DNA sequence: TGTGCCAGCAGCCCCAGAGGGAGAGGGATGAACACTGAAGCTTTCTTT.